This T cell receptor beta chain derives from a study of T cell repertoires in cytomegalovirus infection (dated by TCRdb to between 2018 and 2021). Context from the whole study: The HLA type of each donor mattered for the analysis, because public TCR beta signatures pointed to carriage of CMV infection along with the matching HLA type.

TCRdb names Illumina HiSeq 1500 as the instrument used. The public reads were run again by TCRdb, first through fastp at Q25 and then through MiXCR, and only productive beta chains were kept. Rows merge per CDR3 protein into single entries with the most common DNA and genes. Counted in this sample were 230,000 or so distinct CDR3 sequences; over 15% of them appeared once. Approximately 44% of the sample is held by the ten biggest clonotypes. The paper's findings and limits, for the study overall: Cumulative frequency of public TCR beta family members discriminated carriers of CMV infection plus the relevant HLA type in this cohort and an independent approximately 370-donor cohort. In the ex vivo response, HLA-C-restricted CMV-specific TCR beta clonotypes were dominant, and in two of eight donors the single most frequent clonotype came from this HLA-C-restricted group.

On this clonotype: Its antigen specificity is not known. Qualities for individual bases were not recorded, and no much larger clone is one base off.

The CDR3 sequence holds 13 residues, the cysteine and phenylalanine included. The sequence is cut down to CDR3 DNA, 39 bases in frame from base 1. Deletion took 1 base off V and 10 bases off J, with a span of 8 bases between the germline ends. Reading the germline V gene gives CDR1 SGHTA and CDR2 FQGNSA. Input material: CD8+ T cells from PBMCs. In this chain, TRBV7-2 is recombined with TRBJ1-6, with the D gene uncertain. This TCR came from a human donor in good health (CMV status not recorded). Some clones in this sample may be carry-over from other donors' samples. The CDR3: CASSLGGVSPLHF. Read as DNA, the sequence is TGTGCCAGCAGCTTAGGCGGGGTATCACCCCTCCACTTT. With the portions outside the CDR3 filled from the reference TRBV7-2 and TRBJ1-6 genes, the complete variable region becomes GAGVSQSPSNKVTEKGKDVELRCDPISGHTALYWYRQSLGQGLEFLIYFQGNSAPDKSGLPSDRFSAERTGGSVSTLTIQRTQQEDSAVYLCASSLGGVSPLHFGNGTRLTVT.